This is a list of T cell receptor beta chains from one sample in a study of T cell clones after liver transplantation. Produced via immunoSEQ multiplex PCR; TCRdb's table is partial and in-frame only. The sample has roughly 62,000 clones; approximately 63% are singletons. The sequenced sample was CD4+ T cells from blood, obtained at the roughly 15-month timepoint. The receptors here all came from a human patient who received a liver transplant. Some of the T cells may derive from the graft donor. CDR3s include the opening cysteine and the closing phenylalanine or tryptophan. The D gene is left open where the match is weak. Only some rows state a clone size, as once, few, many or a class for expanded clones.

CDR3 protein: CASSTTGQGIYGYTF
CDR3 DNA: TGTGCCAGTAGTACTACGGGACAGGGAATCTATGGCTACACCTTC
V gene: TRBV19
clone size: -
J gene: TRBJ1-2
D gene: TRBD1
CDR3 length: 15

CDR3 protein: CSVSSGKQETQYF
CDR3 DNA: TGCAGCGTTTCCAGCGGGAAGCAAGAGACCCAGTACTTC
V gene: TRBV29-1
clone size: -
J gene: TRBJ2-5
D gene: TRBD2
CDR3 length: 13

CDR3 protein: CASSLVGQGPNTEAFF
CDR3 DNA: TGTGCCAGCAGTTTAGTTGGACAGGGGCCGAACACTGAAGCTTTCTTT
V gene: TRBV28
clone size: few
J gene: TRBJ1-1
D gene: TRBD1
CDR3 length: 16

CDR3 protein: CAINQPGQGFSYNEQFF
CDR3 DNA: TGTGCCATCAACCAACCGGGACAGGGCTTCTCCTACAATGAGCAGTTCTTC
V gene: TRBV10-3
clone size: -
J gene: TRBJ2-1
D gene: TRBD1
CDR3 length: 17

CDR3 protein: CASSKWLTSTGRDNSPLHF
CDR3 DNA: TGTGCCAGCAGCAAATGGCTAACCTCTACGGGACGAGATAATTCACCCCTCCACTTT
V gene: TRBV21-1
clone size: many
J gene: TRBJ1-6
D gene: -
CDR3 length: 19

CDR3 protein: CASRPFLGENEQFF
CDR3 DNA: TGTGCCAGTAGGCCGTTTTTGGGGGAGAATGAGCAGTTCTTC
V gene: TRBV19
clone size: -
J gene: TRBJ2-1
D gene: -
CDR3 length: 14

CDR3 protein: CASTPGRTGQGETQYF
CDR3 DNA: TGCGCCAGCACCCCGGGAAGGACAGGGCAGGGGGAGACCCAGTACTTC
V gene: TRBV5-1
clone size: -
J gene: TRBJ2-5
D gene: TRBD1
CDR3 length: 16

CDR3 protein: CAWSGTSRGTQYF
CDR3 DNA: TGTGCCTGGAGTGGGACATCCCGGGGGACCCAGTACTTC
V gene: TRBV30
clone size: -
J gene: TRBJ2-5
D gene: -
CDR3 length: 13

CDR3 protein: CASRSGDSGANVLTF
CDR3 DNA: TGTGCCAGCAGATCAGGGGACTCTGGGGCCAACGTCCTGACTTTC
V gene: TRBV6-1
clone size: -
J gene: TRBJ2-6
D gene: -
CDR3 length: 15

CDR3 protein: CASSLGGVGTDTQYF
CDR3 DNA: TGTGCCAGCAGCCTGGGGGGTGTAGGAACAGATACGCAGTATTTT
V gene: TRBV6-4
clone size: -
J gene: TRBJ2-3
D gene: -
CDR3 length: 15

CDR3 protein: CASRTGGGNTEAFF
CDR3 DNA: TGTGCCAGCCGAACAGGGGGCGGGAACACTGAAGCTTTCTTT
V gene: TRBV25-1
clone size: -
J gene: TRBJ1-1
D gene: TRBD1
CDR3 length: 14

CDR3 protein: CASSSPGTENTGELFF
CDR3 DNA: TGTGCCAGCAGCTCCCCCGGGACAGAAAACACCGGGGAGCTGTTTTTT
V gene: TRBV5-4
clone size: -
J gene: TRBJ2-2
D gene: TRBD1
CDR3 length: 16

CDR3 protein: CASSHIGVDYGYTF
CDR3 DNA: TGTGCCAGCAGTCACATAGGGGTTGACTATGGCTACACCTTC
V gene: TRBV6-6
clone size: -
J gene: TRBJ1-2
D gene: -
CDR3 length: 14

CDR3 protein: CASREWDTRKLFF
CDR3 DNA: TGTGCCAGCAGGGAATGGGATACGCGAAAACTGTTTTTT
V gene: TRBV28
clone size: -
J gene: TRBJ1-4
D gene: -
CDR3 length: 13